This TCR beta chain was captured by sequencing in a study of CD8 T cells in ankylosing spondylitis. General study points: Reports say disease-linked clones showed up significantly more in matched ankylosing spondylitis synovial fluid. Past research had described some motif variants in reactive arthritis synovial fluid and blood. Eight or nine highly homologous variants formed a TCR beta motif that appeared characteristic of ankylosing spondylitis blood.

In making TCR beta libraries, quantitative 5'-RACE with molecular barcodes was used. TCRdb reanalysed the 5' RACE reads using MiXCR and keeps one entry per CDR3 protein. Of more than 60,000 distinct CDR3 sequences listed, roughly 5.3% are singletons. This clonotype was seen repeatedly, ten times or more. Its antigen is unidentified. CDR3 size: 13 residues. The V gene lost 1 base and the J gene lost 7 bases, with 9 bases spanning the gap. The germline V gene encodes CDR1 SGHRS and CDR2 YFSETQ. The specimen sequenced was blood, either unsorted or a sorted T cell fraction (not recorded which). The chain is built from TRBV5-1 and TRBJ1-5; D might be TRBD1 (5 bases). The sequence derives from a male donor with ankylosing spondylitis or in good health (not recorded which). Written as DNA, the CDR3 is TGCGCCAGCAGCTTGAGGTGGGGGCAGCCCCAGCATTTT. The encoded protein is CASSLRWGQPQHF.